The sequence of this T cell receptor beta chain was determined in a study of cytomegalovirus exposure and HLA in healthy donors. About the research overall: Drawn from HLA-typed donors, about 85 million unique TCRs were held in an early data release.

Trimming removed 4 bases from V and 0 bases from J, with 10 bases in between. Germline V gene data show CDR1 as WSHSY and CDR2 as SAAADI. The length of the CDR3 is 15 residues. Primers for the PCR totalled 60 Vbeta and 13 Jbeta. Using immunoSEQ multiplex PCR, the repertoire was profiled, and TCRdb retains in-frame clones only, with some absent. This sample carries about 160,000 clones, roughly 80% of them seen once, and the ten largest clones take around 6.9%. This receptor was obtained from a male donor in good health and CMV-seropositive. Material for sequencing was PBMCs. This chain links TRBV10-2 with TRBJ1-3, with a possible D match to TRBD1 (5 bases). Here the CDR3 DNA reads TGCGCCAGCAGTGGGAGGGACCCCTCTGGAAACACCATATATTTT. Its protein is CASSGRDPSGNTIYF.